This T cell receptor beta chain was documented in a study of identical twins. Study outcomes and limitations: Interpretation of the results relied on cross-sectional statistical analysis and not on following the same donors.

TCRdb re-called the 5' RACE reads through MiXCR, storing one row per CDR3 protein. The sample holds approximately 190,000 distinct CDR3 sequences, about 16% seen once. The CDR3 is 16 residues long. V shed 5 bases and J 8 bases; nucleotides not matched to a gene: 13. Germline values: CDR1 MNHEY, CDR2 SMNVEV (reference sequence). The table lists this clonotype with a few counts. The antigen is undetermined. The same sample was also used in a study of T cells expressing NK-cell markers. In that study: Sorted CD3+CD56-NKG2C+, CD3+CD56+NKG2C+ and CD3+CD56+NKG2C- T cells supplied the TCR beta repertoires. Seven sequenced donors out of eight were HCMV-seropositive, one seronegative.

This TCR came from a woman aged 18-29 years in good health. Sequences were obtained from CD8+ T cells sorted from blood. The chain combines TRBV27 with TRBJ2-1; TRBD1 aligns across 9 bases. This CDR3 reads CASSLHRDRVRDEQFF. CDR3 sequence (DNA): TGTGCCAGCAGTCTACACCGGGACAGGGTTCGGGATGAGCAGTTCTTC.